This TCR beta chain comes out of a study of cytomegalovirus exposure and HLA in healthy donors. It was with 60 Vbeta and 13 Jbeta primers that the PCR ran. Produced via immunoSEQ multiplex PCR; TCRdb's table is partial and in-frame only. The profile shows about 140,000 clones, roughly 79% of them singletons. Germline V gene lookup returns CDR1 SGHTA and CDR2 FQGTGA. The V end was cut by 0 bases, the J end by 0 bases, with 7 bases between. The CDR3 sequence is 15 residues long. The clonotype was recovered from a man aged 30-40 years in good health and CMV-seropositive. The chain links TRBV7-3 to TRBJ2-3; maybe TRBD2 (6 bases). Input material: PBMCs. Here the CDR3 DNA reads TGTGCCAGCAGCTTAACTGGACTAAGCACAGATACGCAGTATTTT. Its protein product is CASSLTGLSTDTQYF.